A single T cell receptor (beta chain) is shown here with its context. Its antigen is undetermined. This sample stems from a study of CD8 T cells in Susac syndrome. A quantity of about 0.45 to 1 ug RNA underwent reverse transcription using random hexamers. The method of amplification for TCR beta CDR3 was immunoSEQ multiplex PCR, covering 54 Vbeta and 13 Jbeta. Each CDR3 protein gets one entry after TCRdb re-called the immunoSEQ multiplex PCR reads with MiXCR. The repertoire holds more than 150,000 distinct CDR3 sequences, with 92% as singletons. J gave up 2 bases and V 8 bases, and 4 bases lay outside the gene matches. Germline assignment: CDR1 SNHLY and CDR2 FYNNEI. The CDR3 spans 13 residues. Notes on the study in general: Regarding the TCR sequencing and HLA analysis, the study admitted that a relatively small number of individuals were involved.

From blood CD8+ and CD4+ T cells, the TCR beta chain was sequenced. This chain links TRBV2 with TRBJ2-5; 8 nucleotides align to TRBD1. Input material: CD4+ T cells from PBMCs. The TCR sequence derives from a human donor in good health. CDR3 in DNA: TGTGCCAGCGACCGGGACAGGCAAGAGACCCAGTACTTC. It translates to CASDRDRQETQYF.